Following are 26 T cell receptor beta chains from one sample sequenced in a study of cytomegalovirus exposure and HLA in healthy donors. Only in-frame clones appear in the TCRdb table, and some are missing; sequencing was by immunoSEQ multiplex PCR. This sample yields roughly 150,000 clones, of which 65% to 90% are seen a single time; approximately 2.4% belongs to the top ten. Source material: PBMCs. The receptors come from a woman between 18 and 29 years old in good health and CMV-seronegative.

The chain recombines TRBV5-1 with TRBJ2-3, with 9 bases identical to TRBD1. Per the germline V gene, CDR1 is SGHRS and CDR2 is YFSETQ. The CDR3 has 14 residues. Trimming removed 9 bases from V and 3 bases from J; junction bases left unmatched: 8. The CDR3 protein is CATSPGQGTDTQYF. CDR3 sequence (DNA): TGCGCCACCTCCCCGGGACAGGGTACAGATACGCAGTATTTT.

The chain links TRBV7-8 to TRBJ2-2; 7 bases line up with TRBD1. CDR1 and CDR2 (germline): SGHVS, FQNEAQ. V shed 1 base, J shed 9 bases, and the junction held 8 bases outside the gene matches. The CDR3 has 15 amino acids. CDR3 DNA: TGTGCCAGCAGCTTAGTACAGGGGAAGATCAGGGAGCTGTTTTTT. As protein: CASSLVQGKIRELFF.

The chain is built from TRBV5-1 and TRBJ2-7; D remains unclear. The CDR3 has 13 residues. The germline V gene has CDR1 SGHRS and CDR2 YFSETQ. V dropped 1 base and J dropped 4 bases, with 9 bases sitting between them. Written as DNA, the CDR3 is TGCGCCAGCAGCTTGCTGGCAGGTTACGAGCAGTACTTC. It yields the protein CASSLLAGYEQYF.

This clone was recorded once. The gene calls are TRBV11-2 and TRBJ1-2, with 10 bases identical to TRBD1. Germline values: CDR1 SGHAT, CDR2 FQNNGV. After removal of 0 bases from V and 3 bases from J, the junction contained 10 bases not matched to a gene. This CDR3 is built from 18 residues. The CDR3 bases are TGTGCCAGCAGCTTAGATCTTGACAGGGGGCTTCCTTACTATGGCTACACCTTC. This sequence encodes CASSLDLDRGLPYYGYTF.

CDR3 sequence: CASRPGQQFNEQFF. In DNA, the CDR3 is TGTGCCAGCAGGCCGGGACAGCAATTCAATGAGCAGTTCTTC. The V and J genes are TRBV7-2 and TRBJ2-1; 7 bases match TRBD1. J lost 6 bases, V lost 6 bases, and 8 bases had no gene match. The CDR3 contains 14 residues. Germline loops: CDR1 SGHTA, CDR2 FQGNSA.

The chain carries TRBV7-9 and TRBJ2-1; D perhaps matches TRBD2 (6 bases). The V gene's germline CDR1 is SEHNR and CDR2 FQNEAQ (reference sequence). This CDR3 contains 12 residues. Between the trimmed V and J ends, which lost 11 bases and 0 bases, there was a span of 8 bases. The CDR3 protein is CAGGFSYNEQFF. The DNA for the CDR3 is TGTGCCGGAGGGTTCTCCTACAATGAGCAGTTCTTC.

The chain links TRBV14 to TRBJ1-2; 8 bases are shared with TRBD1. Unmatched junction bases numbered 7, after V lost 4 bases and J lost 3 bases. The CDR3 spans 15 residues. Germline loops: CDR1 SGHDN, CDR2 FVKESK. CDR3: CASSRDPTGDYGYTF. The CDR3 DNA sequence: TGTGCCAGCAGCCGAGACCCGACAGGGGACTATGGCTACACCTTC.

This sequence joins TRBV5-1 and TRBJ1-1; D is ambiguous. Germline-derived CDR1 and CDR2 are SGHRS and YFSETQ. The CDR3 is made up of 14 amino acids. V was clipped by 2 bases and J by 3 bases, with 11 bases between them. The CDR3 DNA sequence: TGCGCCAGCAGCTTATGGAGGGAGGACACTGAAGCTTTCTTT. Protein sequence: CASSLWREDTEAFF.

The J gene is TRBJ1-2, the V gene TRBV7-9; a weak D match, TRBD1 (5 bases). The germline gives CDR1 SEHNR, CDR2 FQNEAQ (reference sequence). Deletions cut 2 bases from V and 4 bases from J, with 14 bases between. This CDR3 is built from 15 residues. The CDR3 sequence: CASSLPNDSLYGYTF. CDR3 coding DNA: TGTGCCAGCAGCTTACCTAATGACAGTCTCTATGGCTACACCTTC. The variable domain in full, with the rest retrieved from reference TRBV7-9 and TRBJ1-2, is DTGVSQNPRHKITKRGQNVTFRCDPISEHNRLYWYRQTLGQGPEFLTYFQNEAQLEKSRLLSDRFSAERPKGSFSTLEIQRTEQGDSAMYLCASSLPNDSLYGYTFGSGTRLTVV.

V gene TRBV4-2 combines with J gene TRBJ1-2; maybe TRBD1 (6 bases). The V end lost 0 bases, the J end lost 4 bases, and 9 bases lay between the germline ends. The CDR3 has 14 amino acids. Germline CDR1 is LGHNA and CDR2 is YNFKEQ. The CDR3 here is CASSQDDRSYGYTF. CDR3 nucleotides: TGTGCCAGCAGCCAAGACGACAGGTCCTATGGCTACACCTTC.

V is TRBV6-5 and J is TRBJ1-2; the D gene is possibly TRBD1 (6 bases). The germline V and J ends were trimmed by 5 bases and 4 bases, with 17 bases remaining between them. CDR1 is MNHEY and CDR2 is SVGAGI in the germline V gene. This CDR3 contains 15 residues. The CDR3 DNA follows: TGTGCCAGCAGTCCCTCCCGGACAGCGACCTATGGCTACACCTTC. Translation: CASSPSRTATYGYTF.

This clone was picked up one time. The rearrangement uses TRBV6-6 and TRBJ1-2, with 7 bases lining up with TRBD1. The length of the CDR3 is 13 residues. Germline assignment: CDR1 MNHNY and CDR2 SVGAGI (reference sequence). J gave up 7 bases and V 6 bases, and 8 bases lay outside the gene matches. CDR3 loop: CASSPDRTRGYTF. Written as DNA, the CDR3 is TGTGCCAGCAGCCCGGACAGGACGCGTGGCTACACCTTC.

The rearrangement joins TRBV15 to TRBJ2-5; 7 nucleotides match TRBD1. The germline gives CDR1 LNHNV, CDR2 YYDKDF (reference sequence). The CDR3 is made up of 15 amino acids. The junction had 7 bases not matched to a gene; V was cut back by 5 bases and J by 1 base. The CDR3 nucleotides read TGTGCCACCAGCCCCGGACAGGCCCTCCAAGAGACCCAGTACTTC. Translation: CATSPGQALQETQYF.

The chain recombines TRBV7-2 with TRBJ2-7; 10 nucleotides align to TRBD2. Trimming cost V 2 bases and J 2 bases; bases outside gene matches: 9. Germline V gives CDR1 SGHTA, CDR2 FQGNSA. This CDR3 contains 17 residues. The CDR3 DNA reads as TGTGCCAGCAGCTTAAATCGGAGAGCGGGAGGGCCCTACGAGCAGTACTTC. Its protein product is CASSLNRRAGGPYEQYF.

The chain joins TRBV9 to TRBJ2-1, with D tentatively TRBD1 (5 bases). The CDR3 is 14 amino acids. Trimming took off 3 bases at V and 8 bases at J, with 15 bases between the two ends. Germline V gives CDR1 SGDLS, CDR2 YYNGEE. CDR3 in amino acids: CASSEGQGRDEQFF. CDR3 nucleotides: TGTGCCAGCAGCGAGGGGCAGGGCCGCGATGAGCAGTTCTTC.

CDR3 in DNA: TGTGCCAGCAGCTTATTGTCTAATTTATTCCGGGATACGCAGTATTTT. It encodes CASSLLSNLFRDTQYF. This chain joins TRBV7-2 and TRBJ2-3, with unresolved D. Germline V lookup: CDR1 SGHTA, CDR2 FQGNSA. This CDR3 has 16 residues. The V and J ends lost 2 bases and 6 bases respectively, with 18 bases between them.

The rearrangement joins TRBV5-1 to TRBJ2-7; TRBD2 agrees at 10 bases. This CDR3 region has 14 residues. V dropped 2 bases and J dropped 3; count of bases not matched to a gene: 2. Germline V gene lookup returns CDR1 SGHRS and CDR2 YFSETQ. CDR3 region: CASSLTSGIYEQYF. The CDR3 DNA reads as TGCGCCAGCAGCTTAACTAGCGGGATCTACGAGCAGTACTTC.

The chain couples TRBV27 to TRBJ2-5, with 7 bases matching TRBD2. From germline, CDR1 is MNHEY and CDR2 SMNVEV (reference sequence). The CDR3 consists of 13 residues. The V segment lost 2 bases and the J segment 3 bases; nucleotides outside the gene matches: 0. DNA of the CDR3: TGTGCCAGCAGTTTACGGGGGGAAGAGACCCAGTACTTC. Translation gives CASSLRGEETQYF.

The chain recombines TRBV5-1 with TRBJ2-7; D remains ambiguous. Germline-derived CDR1 and CDR2 are SGHRS and YFSETQ. There are 14 residues in the CDR3. Trimming removed 0 bases at V and 3 bases at J, with 10 bases between. The DNA of the CDR3 is TGCGCCAGCAGCTTGGGTCCGTTTAACTACGAGCAGTACTTC. Its translation is CASSLGPFNYEQYF.

The chain couples TRBV5-1 to TRBJ2-1; 9 bases agree with TRBD1. The germline V gene encodes CDR1 SGHRS and CDR2 YFSETQ. The CDR3 covers 14 residues. Losses at the gene ends were 7 bases for V and 3 bases for J; bases not matched to a gene: 5. The CDR3 DNA follows: TGCGCCAGCTTGGCGGGACAGGGCTACAATGAGCAGTTCTTC. Translation: CASLAGQGYNEQFF.

The J gene is TRBJ1-5, the V gene TRBV30; TRBD1 agrees at 9 bases. The CDR3 loop spans 15 amino acids. Trimming at V came to 4 bases and at J to 7 bases, leaving 11 bases not matched to a gene. Germline CDR1 is GTSNPN and CDR2 is SVGIG (reference sequence). The CDR3 is CAWTPDRGPQQPQHF. DNA of the CDR3: TGTGCCTGGACACCGGACAGGGGCCCTCAACAGCCCCAGCATTTT.

As to this clone: One end of the junction is discordant with germline, which a read error may explain. The V call is TRBV6-6, the J call TRBJ1-4; 8 nucleotides align to TRBD1. The germline CDR1 and CDR2 sequences are MNHNY and SVGAGI (reference sequence). The CDR3 covers 15 residues. In DNA, the CDR3 is TGTGCCAGAAGTTACCGGTTGGGACAGGAGGAAAAACTGTTTTTT. Translated: CARSYRLGQEEKLFF.

V usage is TRBV6-4 and J usage is TRBJ1-4, with a tentative D call TRBD1 (6 bases). CDR1 MRHNA and CDR2 SNTAGT come from the germline V gene. The germline V and J ends were trimmed by 3 bases and 8 bases, with 13 bases remaining between them. The CDR3 consists of 14 residues. The CDR3 DNA follows: TGTGCCAGCAGTGAGTCCAGGGGCAAGGAAAAACTGTTTTTT. Protein: CASSESRGKEKLFF.

This chain uses TRBV6-1 with TRBJ1-2; maybe TRBD1 (5 bases). CDR3 length equals 12 residues. V shed 3 bases and J shed 3 bases, with 5 bases lying between them. CDR1 MNHNS and CDR2 SASEGT come from the germline V gene. Here the CDR3 DNA reads TGTGCCAGCAGTGAGACAGACTATGGCTACACCTTC. Translation gives CASSETDYGYTF.

CDR3 region: CSANYRDTEAFF. As DNA, the CDR3 is TGCAGCGCGAATTACAGGGACACTGAAGCTTTCTTT. The chain joins TRBV29-1 to TRBJ1-1, with a possible D match to TRBD1 (6 bases). Germline CDR1 SQVTM, CDR2 ANQGSEA. Trimming took 7 bases from V and 3 from J, leaving 12 bases between them. The length of the CDR3 is 12 residues.

This sequence joins TRBV5-6 and TRBJ1-2, with D tentatively TRBD1 (6 bases). V was pared by 3 bases and J by 3 bases, with 15 bases between. The germline V gene has CDR1 SGHDT and CDR2 YYEEEE. This CDR3 contains 15 residues. Here the CDR3 DNA reads TGTGCCAGCAGCTCCCTTACAGGGAACGACTATGGCTACACCTTC. This encodes CASSSLTGNDYGYTF.